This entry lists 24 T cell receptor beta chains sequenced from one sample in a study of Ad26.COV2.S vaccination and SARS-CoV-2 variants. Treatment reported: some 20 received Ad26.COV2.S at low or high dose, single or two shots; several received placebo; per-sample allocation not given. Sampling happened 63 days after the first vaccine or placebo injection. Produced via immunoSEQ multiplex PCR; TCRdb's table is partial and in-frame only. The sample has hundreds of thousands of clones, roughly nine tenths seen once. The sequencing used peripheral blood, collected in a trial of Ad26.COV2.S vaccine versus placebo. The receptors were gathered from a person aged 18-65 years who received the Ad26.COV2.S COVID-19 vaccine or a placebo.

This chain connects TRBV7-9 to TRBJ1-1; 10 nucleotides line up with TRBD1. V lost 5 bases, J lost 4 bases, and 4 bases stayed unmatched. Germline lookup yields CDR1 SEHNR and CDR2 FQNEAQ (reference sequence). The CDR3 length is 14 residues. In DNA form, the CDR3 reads TGTGCCAGCAGCCTAAGACAGGGGGCCACTGAAGCTTTCTTT. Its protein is CASSLRQGATEAFF.

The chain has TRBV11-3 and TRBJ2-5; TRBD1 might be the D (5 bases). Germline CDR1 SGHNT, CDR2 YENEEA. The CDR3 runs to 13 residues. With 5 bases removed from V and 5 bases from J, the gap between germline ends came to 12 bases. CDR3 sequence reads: CASSRYSGETQYF. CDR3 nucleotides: TGTGCCAGCAGCCGCTACTCAGGGGAGACCCAGTACTTC.

CDR3 loop: CASSLARGRNTEAFF. The CDR3 DNA sequence: TGTGCCAGCAGCCTCGCCCGGGGCAGGAACACTGAAGCTTTCTTT. This chain joins TRBV5-4 and TRBJ1-1, with D perhaps TRBD1 (5 bases). Looked up from germline, CDR1 is SGHNT and CDR2 is YYREEE (reference sequence). CDR3 length: 15 amino acids. Trimming took 4 bases from V and 1 from J, leaving 14 bases between them.

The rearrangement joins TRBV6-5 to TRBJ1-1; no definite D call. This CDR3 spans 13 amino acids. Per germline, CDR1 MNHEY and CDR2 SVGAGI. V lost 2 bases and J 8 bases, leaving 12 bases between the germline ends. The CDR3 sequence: CASSYDMSREAFF. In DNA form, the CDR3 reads TGTGCCAGCAGTTACGACATGAGTCGGGAAGCTTTCTTT.

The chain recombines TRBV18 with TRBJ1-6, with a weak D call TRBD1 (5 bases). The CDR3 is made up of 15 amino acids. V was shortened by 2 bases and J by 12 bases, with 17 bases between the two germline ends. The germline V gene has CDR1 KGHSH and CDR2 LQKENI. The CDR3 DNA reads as TGTGCCAGCTCACCAAACAGGCCTGACGGGGGACCCCTCCACTTT. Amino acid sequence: CASSPNRPDGGPLHF.

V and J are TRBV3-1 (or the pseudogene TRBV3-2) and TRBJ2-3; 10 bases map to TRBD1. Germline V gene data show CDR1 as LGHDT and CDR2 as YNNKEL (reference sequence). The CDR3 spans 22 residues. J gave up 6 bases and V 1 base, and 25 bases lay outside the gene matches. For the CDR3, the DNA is TGTGCCAGCAGCCAAGTGAAGGAATCTCACTCTCCGTTCGGACAGGGGGGGGATACGCAGTATTTT. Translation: CASSQVKESHSPFGQGGDTQYF.

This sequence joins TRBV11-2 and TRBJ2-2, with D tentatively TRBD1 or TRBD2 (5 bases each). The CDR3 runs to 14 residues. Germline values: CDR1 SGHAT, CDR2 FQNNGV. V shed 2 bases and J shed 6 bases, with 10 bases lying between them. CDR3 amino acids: CASSLFPGPGELFF. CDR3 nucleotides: TGTGCCAGCAGCTTATTCCCGGGACCCGGGGAGCTGTTTTTT.

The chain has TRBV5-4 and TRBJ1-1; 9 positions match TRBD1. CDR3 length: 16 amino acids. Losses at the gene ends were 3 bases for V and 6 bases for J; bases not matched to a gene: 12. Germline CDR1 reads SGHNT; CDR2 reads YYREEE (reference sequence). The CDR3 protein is CASSYRTGDMGAEAFF. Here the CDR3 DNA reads TGTGCCAGCAGCTATCGGACAGGGGACATGGGCGCTGAAGCTTTCTTT.

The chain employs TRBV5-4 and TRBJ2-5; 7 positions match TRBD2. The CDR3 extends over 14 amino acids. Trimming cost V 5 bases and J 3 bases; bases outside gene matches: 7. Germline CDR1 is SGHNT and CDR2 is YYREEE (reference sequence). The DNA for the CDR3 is TGTGCCAGCAGGCAGACGGGGACTAAAGAGACCCAGTACTTC. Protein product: CASRQTGTKETQYF.

CDR3 protein: CASNPGVGSGGYNEQFF. The CDR3 DNA reads as TGTGCCAGCAACCCTGGAGTAGGCTCTGGTGGCTACAATGAGCAGTTCTTC. The chain employs TRBV9 and TRBJ2-1; D unclear. The CDR3 consists of 17 residues. The V gene lost 6 bases and the J gene lost 3 bases, with 22 bases spanning the gap. The V gene's germline CDR1 is SGDLS and CDR2 YYNGEE.

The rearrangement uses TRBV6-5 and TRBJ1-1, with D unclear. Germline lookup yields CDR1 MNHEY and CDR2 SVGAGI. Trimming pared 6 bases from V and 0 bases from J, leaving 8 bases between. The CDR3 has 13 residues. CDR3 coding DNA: TGTGCCAGCAGAATTAACCTGAACACTGAAGCTTTCTTT. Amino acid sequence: CASRINLNTEAFF.

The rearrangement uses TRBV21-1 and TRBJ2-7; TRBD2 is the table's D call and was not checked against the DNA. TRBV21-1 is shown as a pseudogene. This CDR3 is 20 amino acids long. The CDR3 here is CAGLIGRPGLAEARSYEQYV. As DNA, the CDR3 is TGTGCCGGATTAATCGGACGCCCGGGACTAGCGGAAGCCCGATCCTACGAGCAGTACGTC.

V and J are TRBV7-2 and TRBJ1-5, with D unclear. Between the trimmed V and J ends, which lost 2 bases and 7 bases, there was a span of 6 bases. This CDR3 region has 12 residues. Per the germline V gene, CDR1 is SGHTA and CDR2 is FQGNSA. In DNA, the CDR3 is TGTGCCAGCAGCTTATATCAGCAGCCCCAGCATTTT. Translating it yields CASSLYQQPQHF.

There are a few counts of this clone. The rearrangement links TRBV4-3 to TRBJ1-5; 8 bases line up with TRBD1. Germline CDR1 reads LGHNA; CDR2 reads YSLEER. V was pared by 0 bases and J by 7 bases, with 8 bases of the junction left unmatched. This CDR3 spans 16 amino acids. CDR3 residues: CASSQDRGTGEQPQHF. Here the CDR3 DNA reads TGCGCCAGCAGCCAAGATCGAGGGACAGGAGAGCAGCCCCAGCATTTT.

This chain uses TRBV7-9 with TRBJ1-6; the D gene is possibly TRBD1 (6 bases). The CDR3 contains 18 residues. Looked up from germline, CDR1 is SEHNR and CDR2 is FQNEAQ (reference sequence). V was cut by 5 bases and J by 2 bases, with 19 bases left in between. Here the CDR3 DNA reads TGTGCCAGCAGCCCCGGGTCTGGGGGCTTCACCTATAATTCACCCCTCCACTTT. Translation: CASSPGSGGFTYNSPLHF.

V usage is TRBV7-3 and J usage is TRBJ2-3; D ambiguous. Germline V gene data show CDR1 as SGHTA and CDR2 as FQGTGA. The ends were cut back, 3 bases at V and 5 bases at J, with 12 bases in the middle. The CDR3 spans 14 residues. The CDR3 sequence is CASSLGGPLDTQYF. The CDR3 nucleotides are TGTGCCAGCAGCTTGGGTGGACCATTAGATACGCAGTATTTT.

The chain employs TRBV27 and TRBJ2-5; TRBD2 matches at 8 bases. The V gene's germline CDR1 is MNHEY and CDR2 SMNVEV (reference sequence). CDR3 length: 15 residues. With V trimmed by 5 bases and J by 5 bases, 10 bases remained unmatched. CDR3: CASSNPRGGSETQYF. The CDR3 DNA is TGTGCCAGCAGTAACCCCCGGGGGGGCTCTGAGACCCAGTACTTC.

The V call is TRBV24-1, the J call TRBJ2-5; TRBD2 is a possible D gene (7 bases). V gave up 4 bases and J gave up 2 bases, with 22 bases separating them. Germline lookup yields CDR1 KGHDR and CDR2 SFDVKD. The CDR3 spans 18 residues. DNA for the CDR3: TGTGCCACCAGTGACCCCTCCAAAAGGGGGGGGCAACAAGAGACCCAGTACTTC. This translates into CATSDPSKRGGQQETQYF.

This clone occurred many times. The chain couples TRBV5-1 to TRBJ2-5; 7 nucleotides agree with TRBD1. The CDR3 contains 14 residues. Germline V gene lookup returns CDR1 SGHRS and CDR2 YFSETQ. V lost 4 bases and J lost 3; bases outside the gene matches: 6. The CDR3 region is CASSQGQLKETQYF. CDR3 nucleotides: TGCGCCAGCAGCCAGGGACAGCTTAAAGAGACCCAGTACTTC.

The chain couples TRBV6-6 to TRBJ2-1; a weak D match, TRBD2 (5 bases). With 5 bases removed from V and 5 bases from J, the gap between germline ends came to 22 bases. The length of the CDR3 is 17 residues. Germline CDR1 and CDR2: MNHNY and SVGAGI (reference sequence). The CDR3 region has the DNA TGTGCCAGCAGTCCCTCGCCGGGATCTTATCCCAACAATGAGCAGTTCTTC. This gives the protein CASSPSPGSYPNNEQFF.

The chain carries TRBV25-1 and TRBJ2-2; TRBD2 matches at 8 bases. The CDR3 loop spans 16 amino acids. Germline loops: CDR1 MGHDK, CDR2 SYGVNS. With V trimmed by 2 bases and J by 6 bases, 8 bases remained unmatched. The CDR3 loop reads CASSEAGLVGAGELFF. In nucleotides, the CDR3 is TGTGCCAGCAGTGAAGCGGGACTAGTAGGGGCCGGGGAGCTGTTTTTT. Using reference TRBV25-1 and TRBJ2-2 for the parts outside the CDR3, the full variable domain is EADIYQTPRYLVIGTGKKITLECSQTMGHDKMYWYQQDPGMELHLIHYSYGVNSTEKGDLSSESTVSRIRTEHFPLTLESARPSHTSQYLCASSEAGLVGAGELFFGEGSRLTVL.

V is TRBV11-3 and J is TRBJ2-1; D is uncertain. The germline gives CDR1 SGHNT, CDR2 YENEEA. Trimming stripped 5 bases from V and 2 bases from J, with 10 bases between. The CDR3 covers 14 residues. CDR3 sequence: CASSPSRTYNEQFF. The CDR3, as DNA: TGTGCCAGCAGCCCATCCCGGACCTACAATGAGCAGTTCTTC.

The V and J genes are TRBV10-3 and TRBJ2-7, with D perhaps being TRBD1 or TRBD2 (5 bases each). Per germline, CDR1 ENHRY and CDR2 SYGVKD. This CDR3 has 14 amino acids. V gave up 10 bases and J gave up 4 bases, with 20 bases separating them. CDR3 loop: CATGTAPEEYEQYF. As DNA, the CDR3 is TGTGCCACAGGGACGGCTCCGGAGGAATACGAGCAGTACTTC.

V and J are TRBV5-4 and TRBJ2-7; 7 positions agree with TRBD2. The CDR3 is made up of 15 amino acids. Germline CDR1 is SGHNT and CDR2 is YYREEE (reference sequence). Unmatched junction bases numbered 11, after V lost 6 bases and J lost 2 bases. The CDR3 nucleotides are TGTGCCAGCAAAAAGGGAGGGGCAGGGCCCTACGAGCAGTACGTC. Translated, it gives CASKKGGAGPYEQYV.